This is a list of T cell receptor beta chains from one sample in a study of T cell changes during pregnancy in multiple sclerosis. Assay used: immunoSEQ multiplex PCR; TCRdb lists only in-frame clones, some missing. The repertoire consists of approximately 74,000 clones, with less than 90% occurring once and the leading ten covering 3% to 4%. The input for sequencing was peripheral blood, taken before pregnancy. The receptor set was obtained from a female donor with multiple sclerosis, enrolled in a pregnancy study. CDR3s include the opening cysteine and the closing phenylalanine or tryptophan. D genes are given only for firm matches. Clone size is stated in some rows and not others, as once, few, many or a class when expanded.

NA	NA	TRBV5-4	TRBJ1-1	CASSLGGEWNTEAFF	TGTGCCAGCAGCTTGGGGGGGGAGTGGAACACTGAAGCTTTCTTT
NA	NA	TRBV5-1	TRBJ1-1	CASSLVGGGDTEAFF	TGCGCCAGCAGCTTGGTGGGGGGAGGAGACACTGAAGCTTTCTTT
NA	NA	TRBV11-2	TRBJ2-7	CASSFGAGEWYEQYF	TGTGCCAGCAGCTTTGGGGCAGGGGAATGGTACGAGCAGTACTTC
NA	TRBD1	TRBV28	TRBJ1-2	CASSLEAGGKGYTF	TGTGCCAGCAGCTTAGAAGCAGGGGGAAAAGGCTACACCTTC
NA	TRBD2	TRBV27	TRBJ2-1	CASSLQREGGNEQFF	TGTGCCAGCAGTTTACAGCGGGAGGGGGGTAATGAGCAGTTCTTC
NA	TRBD2	TRBV5-1	TRBJ2-2	CASSFQGGDTGELFF	TGCGCCAGCAGCTTCCAGGGAGGGGACACCGGGGAGCTGTTTTTT
NA	NA	TRBV7-9	TRBJ2-1	CASSSIKLASPYNEQFF	TGTGCCAGCAGCTCCATTAAACTAGCTTCCCCGTACAATGAGCAGTTCTTC
NA	TRBD1	TRBV5-6	TRBJ1-2	CASSRTGSYGYTF	TGTGCCAGCAGCAGGACAGGGAGCTATGGCTACACCTTC
NA	TRBD2	TRBV10-3	TRBJ2-5	CAIRAVSGGEQETQYF	TGTGCCATCAGGGCGGTTAGCGGGGGGGAACAAGAGACCCAGTACTTC
NA	NA	TRBV2	TRBJ1-4	CASSPNGSEKLFF	TGTGCCAGCAGCCCTAATGGGAGTGAAAAACTGTTTTTT
NA	TRBD2	TRBV5-1	TRBJ2-3	CASSPGLGSGGTDTQYF	TGCGCCAGCAGCCCGGGACTAGGCAGCGGCGGCACAGATACGCAGTATTTT
NA	TRBD1	TRBV6-1	TRBJ1-4	CASSEPGQGGKKLFF	TGTGCCAGCAGTGAACCGGGACAGGGGGGTAAAAAACTGTTTTTT
NA	TRBD1	TRBV11-2	TRBJ2-7	CASSWGQHDYEQYF	TGTGCCAGCAGCTGGGGACAGCACGACTACGAGCAGTACTTC
NA	TRBD2	TRBV19	TRBJ2-5	CASSMGLGAGEETQYF	TGTGCCAGTAGTATGGGCCTCGGCGCGGGGGAAGAGACCCAGTACTTC
NA	NA	TRBV19	TRBJ1-4	CASSIEPTGSEKLFF	TGTGCCAGTAGTATAGAGCCCACAGGGAGTGAAAAACTGTTTTTT
NA	NA	TRBV30	TRBJ2-7	CAWSVPQAFSYEQYF	TGTGCCTGGAGTGTACCACAGGCTTTCTCCTACGAGCAGTACTTC
NA	TRBD1	TRBV2	TRBJ2-1	CAAGTGGNEQFF	TGTGCCGCCGGGACAGGGGGCAATGAGCAGTTCTTC
NA	NA	TRBV9	TRBJ2-6	CASSAARVRGANVLTF	TGTGCCAGCAGCGCGGCTCGTGTCAGGGGGGCCAACGTCCTGACTTTC
NA	TRBD1	TRBV7-9	TRBJ2-5	CASRNTHGTAASIGETQYF	TGTGCCAGCAGAAATACCCACGGGACAGCTGCCTCTATAGGGGAGACCCAGTACTTC
NA	TRBD1	TRBV5-1	TRBJ2-6	CASTKNPGGRSSGANVLTF	TGCGCCAGCACAAAAAACCCAGGGGGCCGCAGCTCTGGGGCCAACGTCCTGACTTTC
NA	NA	TRBV19	TRBJ2-1	CASTAGSSYNEQFF	TGTGCCAGTACGGCGGGAAGCTCCTACAATGAGCAGTTCTTC
NA	NA	TRBV6-5	TRBJ1-2	CASSPDQGGYTF	TGTGCCAGCAGCCCTGACCAGGGTGGCTACACCTTC
NA	TRBD2	TRBV7-9	TRBJ2-7	CASSLSGRASYEQYF	TGTGCCAGCAGCCTTAGCGGGAGAGCCTCCTACGAGCAGTACTTC
NA	NA	TRBV27	TRBJ2-5	CASSLTAPSGYQETQYF	TGTGCCAGCAGTTTGACAGCCCCATCAGGGTACCAAGAGACCCAGTACTTC
NA	NA	TRBV19	TRBJ1-1	CASSIDGGQSSTFF	TGTGCCAGTAGTATAGATGGGGGCCAGTCATCGACTTTCTTT
NA	NA	TRBV7-6	TRBJ2-5	CASSSLGLGAETQYF	TGTGCCAGCAGCTCACTAGGCCTGGGAGCGGAGACCCAGTACTTC
NA	TRBD1	TRBV6-6	TRBJ2-1	CASSYLTGAHEQFF	TGTGCCAGCAGTTACCTTACAGGGGCCCATGAGCAGTTCTTC
NA	TRBD1	TRBV9	TRBJ1-1	CASSVGDRGLDGTEAFF	TGTGCCAGCAGCGTAGGGGACAGGGGGCTCGACGGTACTGAAGCTTTCTTT
NA	TRBD1	TRBV2	TRBJ1-1	CASRGQQNTEAFF	TGTGCCAGCAGGGGACAGCAGAACACTGAAGCTTTCTTT
NA	NA	TRBV11-3	TRBJ2-7	CASSFAGTPESEQYF	TGTGCCAGCAGCTTCGCCGGGACACCCGAATCCGAGCAGTACTTC
NA	NA	TRBV6-6	TRBJ1-3	CASSYSLFGGNTIYF	TGTGCCAGCAGTTACTCCTTATTCGGGGGAAACACCATATATTTT
few	NA	TRBV5-1	TRBJ1-1	CASSTGVLNTEAFF	TGCGCCAGCAGCACCGGGGTATTGAACACTGAAGCTTTCTTT
NA	TRBD1	TRBV9	TRBJ2-1	CASSDDRGQLGEQFF	TGTGCCAGCAGCGACGACAGGGGGCAATTGGGTGAGCAGTTCTTC
NA	NA	TRBV27	TRBJ1-2	CASSSVRGEYGYTF	TGTGCCAGCAGCTCGGTCAGGGGCGAATATGGCTACACCTTC
NA	NA	TRBV5-6	TRBJ2-5	CASSLYGYQETQYF	TGTGCCAGCAGCTTGTACGGGTACCAAGAGACCCAGTACTTC
NA	TRBD1	TRBV30	TRBJ1-1	CAWSRDRMNTEAFF	TGTGCCTGGAGTAGGGACAGAATGAACACTGAAGCTTTCTTT
once	NA	TRBV11-2	TRBJ2-5	CASSLGRAQETQYF	TGTGCCAGCAGCTTAGGCAGGGCCCAAGAGACCCAGTACTTC
NA	NA	TRBV2	TRBJ2-7	CASSDSAYEQYF	TGTGCCAGCAGTGACTCGGCCTACGAGCAGTACTTC
once	TRBD2	TRBV5-1	TRBJ2-1	CASSGGLAGAHYTNNEQFF	TGCGCCAGCAGCGGGGGGCTAGCGGGAGCCCACTACACCAACAATGAGCAGTTCTTC
NA	NA	TRBV18	TRBJ2-4	CASSPRPHGGMSAKNIQYF	TGTGCCAGCTCACCACGACCTCACGGGGGTATGTCGGCCAAAAACATTCAGTACTTC
NA	NA	TRBV9	TRBJ1-1	CASSVDAVGGDTEAFF	TGTGCCAGCAGCGTAGATGCCGTTGGGGGGGACACTGAAGCTTTCTTT
NA	NA	TRBV13	TRBJ1-4	CASSLVRVPEKLFF	TGTGCCAGCAGCTTGGTCAGGGTTCCTGAAAAACTGTTTTTT
NA	TRBD1	TRBV7-9	TRBJ2-4	CASSSPQGANIQYF	TGTGCCAGCAGCTCACCGCAGGGGGCAAACATTCAGTACTTC
NA	NA	TRBV21-1	TRBJ2-1	CASSPGGGGEQFF	TGTGCCAGCAGCCCGGGCGGGGGAGGTGAGCAGTTCTTC
once	NA	TRBV6-5	TRBJ2-1	CASSYSTSDSSNEQFF	TGTGCCAGCAGTTACTCGACCTCCGACTCGTCTAATGAGCAGTTCTTC